Following are 17 T cell receptor beta chains from one sample sequenced in a study of HIV-infected patients and healthy controls. cDNA was made from approximately 0.55 ug RNA using alpha and beta constant primers. Each of the alpha and beta chains got its own library through chain-specific third strand synthesis with indices. TCRdb processed the 5' RACE reads anew with MiXCR; each CDR3 protein has one entry. The table includes about 5,100 distinct CDR3 sequences, approximately 9.7% detected once. Antiretroviral therapy had run roughly three months, about 14 weeks, before follow-up blood collection. All unsorted peripheral T cells were captured because whole blood was used without fractionation. The sample was blood, taken during antiretroviral therapy. These receptors all stem from an adult with HIV infection.

Within the sample, this clonotype is medium-sized. This chain links TRBV20-1 with TRBJ2-2; unclear D gene. V lost 0 bases and J lost 2, with 10 bases in between. CDR1 is DFQATT and CDR2 is SNEGSKA in the germline V gene (reference sequence). This CDR3 region has 15 residues. The CDR3 DNA is TGCAGTGCTAGAGATTCCCGGGTTAACACCGGGGAGCTGTTTTTT. Protein product: CSARDSRVNTGELFF.

This clonotype is classed as medium-sized. This chain uses TRBV5-5 with TRBJ2-3, with D perhaps being TRBD1 or TRBD2 (5 bases each). Germline V lookup: CDR1 SGHKS, CDR2 YYEKEE (reference sequence). This CDR3 has 10 residues. Trimming cost V 6 bases and J 12 bases, with 11 bases left between them. In nucleotides, the CDR3 is TGTGCCAGCATAGGGACGGAACAGTATTTT. Translating gives CASIGTEQYF.

This clonotype qualifies as medium-sized (0.01 to 0.1%). The V and J genes are TRBV4-1 and TRBJ2-1; 8 positions agree with TRBD2. The J segment lost 0 bases and the V segment lost 0 bases, leaving 13 bases of the junction unmatched. Germline V gene sequence: CDR1 MGHRA, CDR2 YSYEKL. This CDR3 has 20 amino acids. CDR3 coding DNA: TGCGCCAGCAGCCAAGATTCAGTGGCGGGGGGCCGGAGCTCCTACAATGAGCAGTTCTTC. Amino acid sequence: CASSQDSVAGGRSSYNEQFF.

This clonotype was seen repeatedly, ten times or more. The chain carries TRBV5-5 and TRBJ2-7, with D hard to call. CDR1 and CDR2 (germline): SGHKS, YYEKEE (reference sequence). CDR3 size: 13 residues. The V gene lost 1 base and the J gene lost 2 bases, with 7 bases spanning the gap. The CDR3 spells CASSLNRAYEQYF. The CDR3 nucleotides read TGTGCCAGCAGCTTGAACCGGGCCTACGAGCAGTACTTC.

At least ten counts were recorded for this clonotype. This chain joins TRBV11-2 and TRBJ2-5; D is uncertain. Trimming pared 5 bases from V and 2 bases from J, leaving 6 bases between. This CDR3 has 12 amino acids. CDR1 SGHAT and CDR2 FQNNGV come from the germline V gene. The CDR3 nucleotides read TGTGCCAGCAGCAGGGCACAAGAGACCCAGTACTTC. It encodes CASSRAQETQYF.

This clonotype has at least ten counts. The chain is built from TRBV7-6 and TRBJ2-3; no definite D call. CDR1 and CDR2 from the germline V gene are SGHVS and FNYEAQ. The CDR3 is made up of 16 amino acids. V was cut by 8 bases and J by 0 bases, with 18 bases left in between. The CDR3 DNA is TGTGCCAGCCCCCTGCGGAATGAAGAAAGCACAGATACGCAGTATTTT. It codes for CASPLRNEESTDTQYF.

This clonotype was detected a few times. The chain has TRBV3-1 and TRBJ2-1; 7 bases line up with TRBD2. Germline V gives CDR1 LGHDT, CDR2 YNNKEL (reference sequence). The CDR3 length is 16 residues. V dropped 4 bases and J dropped 8; count of bases not matched to a gene: 14. CDR3 sequence: CASSPYRLARGDEQFF. The CDR3 DNA reads TGTGCCAGCAGCCCTTACCGACTAGCTCGGGGGGATGAGCAGTTCTTC.

This clonotype was counted ten times or more. The rearrangement joins TRBV7-9 to TRBJ2-7; TRBD2 aligns across 9 bases. The junction had 7 bases not matched to a gene; V was cut back by 3 bases and J by 4 bases. The CDR3 sequence is 15 residues long. Germline V gene data show CDR1 as SEHNR and CDR2 as FQNEAQ (reference sequence). The DNA of the CDR3 is TGTGCCAGCAGCTTTTCGGGACTAGCTAGTTACGAGCAGTACTTC. Protein sequence: CASSFSGLASYEQYF.

This clonotype turned up a few times. Being one base from a much bigger clone, this may be a read error. The rearrangement joins TRBV5-1 to TRBJ2-3; D unclear. The CDR3 sequence is 13 residues long. Germline CDR1 SGHRS, CDR2 YFSETQ. CDR3 in amino acids: CASSLFVADTRYF. As DNA, the CDR3 is TGCGCCAGCAGCTTGTTCGTGGCAGATACGCGGTATTTT. The full variable domain, completed using reference TRBV5-1 and TRBJ2-3, is KAGVTQTPRYLIKTRGQQVTLSCSPISGHRSVSWYQQTPGQGLQFLFEYFSETQRNKGNFPGRFSGRQFSNSRSEMNVSTLELGDSALYLCASSLFVADTRYFGPGTRLTVL.

This chain connects TRBV6-6 to TRBJ1-4; a weak D match, TRBD1 (5 bases). The germline CDR1 and CDR2 sequences are MNHNY and SVGAGI (reference sequence). The ends were cut back, 6 bases at V and 2 bases at J, with 16 bases in the middle. The CDR3 has 16 residues. The CDR3 DNA reads TGTGCCAGCAGGGCAGGGTTCTCGGCGACTAATGAAAAACTGTTTTTT. Amino acids: CASRAGFSATNEKLFF.

This clonotype is medium-sized within its sample. The V and J genes are TRBV12-3 or TRBV12-4 and TRBJ1-1; 9 positions match TRBD1. V was pared by 4 bases and J by 0 bases, with 3 bases of the junction left unmatched. There are 15 residues in the CDR3. CDR3 protein: CASSSGTGLNTEAFF. Written as DNA, the CDR3 is TGTGCCAGCAGTTCCGGGACAGGGCTGAACACTGAAGCTTTCTTT.

The chain has TRBV30 and TRBJ1-2; no reliable D call. Germline assignment: CDR1 GTSNPN and CDR2 SVGIG (reference sequence). The germline V and J ends were trimmed by 4 bases and 4 bases, with 7 bases remaining between them. This CDR3 is 11 amino acids long. CDR3 coding DNA: TGTGCCTGGATAGAGGGCTATGGCTACACCTTC. This gives the protein CAWIEGYGYTF.

This clonotype is large in the sample. CDR3 loop: CASSLEGWTGGQDTQYF. CDR3 DNA sequence: TGTGCCAGCAGCTTGGAGGGTTGGACAGGGGGCCAAGATACGCAGTATTTT. This chain joins TRBV5-4 and TRBJ2-3; 11 positions match TRBD1. The length of the CDR3 is 17 residues. The germline V gene encodes CDR1 SGHNT and CDR2 YYREEE (reference sequence). J was trimmed by 5 bases and V by 0 bases; bases with no gene match: 8.

This clonotype is labeled as large. The CDR3 protein is CASSPTGTGELFF. CDR3 sequence (DNA): TGTGCCAGCAGCCCAACGGGGACCGGGGAGCTGTTTTTT. The chain has TRBV3-1 and TRBJ2-2; D might be TRBD2 (5 bases). The CDR3 runs to 13 residues. V lost 4 bases and J 5 bases, leaving 8 bases between the germline ends. Germline-derived CDR1 and CDR2 are LGHDT and YNNKEL (reference sequence).

This clonotype was recorded at least ten times. The genes are TRBV19 and TRBJ2-7, with 8 bases lining up with TRBD1. The CDR3 totals 13 residues. Germline lookup yields CDR1 LNHDA and CDR2 SQIVND (reference sequence). Unmatched junction bases numbered 5, after V lost 10 bases and J lost 0 bases. CDR3 loop: CATRTGSSYEQYF. As DNA, the CDR3 is TGTGCCACCCGGACAGGGAGCTCCTACGAGCAGTACTTC.

This clonotype showed up many times. This chain connects TRBV12-3 or TRBV12-4 to TRBJ1-5, with no clear D. The CDR3 runs to 15 residues. The V end was cut by 0 bases, the J end by 3 bases, with 9 bases between. The CDR3 nucleotides are TGTGCCAGCAGTTTAGCAGGGCGGATCAATCAGCCCCAGCATTTT. It encodes CASSLAGRINQPQHF.

This clonotype was counted ten times or more. J is TRBJ1-5 and V is TRBV4-1; D might be TRBD1 (5 bases). Trimming stripped 0 bases from V and 6 bases from J, with 12 bases between. Germline-derived CDR1 and CDR2 are MGHRA and YSYEKL. The CDR3 length is 15 residues. The CDR3 sequence: CASSQDRALSQPQHF. The CDR3 DNA is TGCGCCAGCAGCCAAGACAGGGCCTTAAGTCAGCCCCAGCATTTT.